This note documents a single T cell receptor beta chain sequence. The data belong to a study of blood T cell repertoires in COVID-19. Study as a whole: COVID-19 samples collected from the United States, Italy and Spain covered acute and convalescent phases. The cDNA or gDNA used as material had been derived from T cells, B-cell-depleted T cells, or PBMCs.

In the study's own analysis: The assay estimated nucleated cells by amplifying reference gene primers. Data came from immunoSEQ multiplex PCR; TCRdb stores just in-frame clones and leaves some out. For V, J and clone size, that table is used; D and trimming come from the DNA. The sample lists some 250,000 clones, about 88% occurring once. The CDR3 is made up of 16 amino acids. Germline loops: CDR1 LGHNA, CDR2 YSLEER. Trimming stripped 0 bases from V and 6 bases from J, with 15 bases between. The sequence derives from a woman in her 70s with active or convalescent COVID-19. Sequenced material: peripheral blood. The rearrangement uses TRBV4-3 and TRBJ2-1, with D possibly being TRBD1 (6 bases). CDR3 coding DNA: TGCGCCAGCAGCCAAGATACAGGGAGTTTGCGCAATGAGCAGTTCTTC. This encodes CASSQDTGSLRNEQFF.